The clone carrying this TCR beta chain appeared many times. Its specificity is unknown. Germline V gene sequence: CDR1 ENHRY, CDR2 SYGVKD. The V end was cut by 3 bases, the J end by 5 bases, with 11 bases between. The CDR3 spans 14 residues. The sample comes from a study of response to subunit inactivated influenza vaccine. Whole-study results and caveats: The authors proposed limited new T cell recruitment per seasonal influenza vaccination.

Each CDR3 protein gets one entry after TCRdb re-called the RT-PCR reads with MiXCR. The sample shows approximately 530,000 distinct CDR3 sequences, approximately 7.3% of them seen only once. V usage is TRBV10-3 and J usage is TRBJ2-1; no clear D. The source was PBMCs from blood, collected 23 to 25 months after vaccination. The clonotype originates from a man between 50 and 75 years old who received an inactivated influenza vaccine. CDR3 loop: CAISDLLRDNEQFF. Here the CDR3 DNA reads TGTGCCATCAGTGACCTTCTACGGGACAATGAGCAGTTCTTC.